This entry features one T cell receptor beta chain sequence. From germline, CDR1 is MNHEY and CDR2 SMNVEV (reference sequence). This CDR3 contains 16 residues. The trim removed 6 bases at V and 0 bases at J, leaving 7 bases unmatched. Original processing methods: Cell counts per sample came from amplifying reference gene primers. The repertoire was sequenced with immunoSEQ multiplex PCR; TCRdb's copy has only in-frame clones and lacks some. The DNA was the basis for D and trimming; V, J and clone size are from that table. The sample lists just over 300,000 clones, about 89% occurring once. The sample belongs to a study of blood T cell repertoires in COVID-19. For the study at large: Acute-phase and convalescent COVID-19 samples originated in the United States, Italy and Spain. The cDNA or gDNA used as material had been derived from T cells, B-cell-depleted T cells, or PBMCs.

The cohort comprised adults aged about 18 to 89 years residing in about two dozen US areas. The sample consisted of PBMCs or T cells enriched from blood (not recorded which). The TCR was taken from a woman aged 35 to 49 who had recovered from COVID-19. The chain joins TRBV27 to TRBJ2-4, with 8 bases identical to TRBD1. In DNA, the CDR3 is TGTGCCAGCAGAGGACAGGGCGTACTAGCCAAAAACATTCAGTACTTC. Amino acid sequence: CASRGQGVLAKNIQYF.